A single sample is the source of the 28 T cell receptor beta chains below, sequenced in a study of T cell responses to AZD1222 COVID-19 vaccine. TCRdb's copy holds only in-frame clones and misses some; the assay was immunoSEQ multiplex PCR. This sample has around 74,000 clones, with about 91% found just once. Sequenced material: peripheral blood, taken on day 0 of MenACWY control vaccination. These receptor sequences come from an adult in good health.

The genes are TRBV6-5 and TRBJ2-3, with 8 bases aligning to TRBD1. Germline loops: CDR1 MNHEY, CDR2 SVGAGI. After removal of 5 bases from V and 3 bases from J, the junction contained 7 bases not matched to a gene. CDR3 length: 15 amino acids. Here the CDR3 DNA reads TGTGCCAGCAGTAGGGACAGGTGGGGAACAGATACGCAGTATTTT. Its translation: CASSRDRWGTDTQYF.

The chain carries TRBV27 and TRBJ1-2; TRBD1 is a possible D gene (5 bases). Looked up from germline, CDR1 is MNHEY and CDR2 is SMNVEV (reference sequence). Deletions cut 9 bases from V and 0 bases from J, with 20 bases between. This CDR3 is 16 amino acids long. The CDR3 DNA follows: TGTGCCAGTATCCCGGGGCCATCGTGGGCTAACTATGGCTACACCTTC. Translated, it gives CASIPGPSWANYGYTF.

V usage is TRBV7-2 and J usage is TRBJ1-2; 8 bases map to TRBD1. The V and J ends lost 0 bases and 4 bases, in that order; junction bases with no gene match: 7. This CDR3 comprises 16 residues. The germline V gene has CDR1 SGHTA and CDR2 FQGNSA. CDR3 amino acids: CASSLAQAGGSYGYTF. The CDR3 DNA reads as TGTGCCAGCAGCTTAGCGCAGGCAGGGGGCAGCTATGGCTACACCTTC.

V and J are TRBV27 and TRBJ1-4; no clear D. The CDR3 covers 13 residues. Trimming shortened V by 6 bases and J by 8 bases, and 13 bases separated the two germline ends. Germline CDR1 reads MNHEY; CDR2 reads SMNVEV (reference sequence). The CDR3: CASRPRAFEKLFF. Here the CDR3 DNA reads TGTGCCAGCAGGCCCCGGGCATTCGAAAAACTGTTTTTT. The full variable domain, its missing parts supplied by reference TRBV27 and TRBJ1-4, is EAQVTQNPRYLITVTGKKLTVTCSQNMNHEYMSWYRQDPGLGLRQIYYSMNVEVTDKGDVPEGYKVSRKEKRNFPLILESPSPNQTSLYFCASRPRAFEKLFFGSGTQLSVL.

The V call is TRBV28, the J call TRBJ1-4; D gene unclear. The V gene lost 4 bases and the J gene lost 2 bases, with 8 bases spanning the gap. The CDR3 contains 14 residues. Germline V lookup: CDR1 MDHEN, CDR2 SYDVKM. Written as DNA, the CDR3 is TGTGCCAGCAGTTCCTCAGGTACTAATGAAAAACTGTTTTTT. It is translated as CASSSSGTNEKLFF.

This clone appeared many times. The chain uses TRBV6-1 and TRBJ2-5; TRBD2 aligns across 10 bases. Germline-derived CDR1 and CDR2 are MNHNS and SASEGT. The V and J ends lost 1 base and 5 bases, in that order; junction bases with no gene match: 4. This CDR3 is built from 15 residues. The CDR3 protein is CASSEGASGSETQYF. In DNA, the CDR3 is TGTGCCAGCAGTGAAGGGGCTAGCGGGAGTGAGACCCAGTACTTC.

The chain carries TRBV19 and TRBJ2-5; TRBD2 aligns across 9 bases. The CDR3 contains 15 residues. Germline-derived CDR1 and CDR2 are LNHDA and SQIVND (reference sequence). V was pared by 6 bases and J by 2 bases, with 7 bases of the junction left unmatched. This CDR3 is CASRQREAGQETQYF. CDR3 DNA: TGTGCCAGTAGGCAGCGGGAGGCCGGGCAAGAGACCCAGTACTTC.

A single count supports this clone. This chain uses TRBV7-2 with TRBJ1-5; D is possibly TRBD1 (6 bases). This CDR3 region has 15 residues. Deletions cut 1 base from V and 3 bases from J, with 10 bases between. Germline loops: CDR1 SGHTA, CDR2 FQGNSA. The CDR3 DNA follows: TGTGCCAGCAGCTTAGTAACAGGGAACAATCAGCCCCAGCATTTT. It specifies CASSLVTGNNQPQHF.

The CDR3 spells CSVDMEMTESSYNEQFF. CDR3 nucleotide sequence: TGCAGCGTTGATATGGAGATGACAGAGAGCTCCTACAATGAGCAGTTCTTC. The chain is built from TRBV29-1 and TRBJ2-1; possible D gene TRBD1, 5 bases. The germline CDR1 and CDR2 sequences are SQVTM and ANQGSEA. The CDR3 covers 17 residues. Trimming removed 3 bases at V and 0 bases at J, with 18 bases between.

The chain is built from TRBV7-2 and TRBJ2-7, with 7 bases matching TRBD1. Looked up from germline, CDR1 is SGHTA and CDR2 is FQGNSA. V lost 5 bases and J lost 5; bases outside the gene matches: 9. This CDR3 comprises 14 residues. The CDR3 sequence is CASSSDRVRHEQYF. The DNA for the CDR3 is TGTGCCAGCAGCAGCGACAGGGTAAGACACGAGCAGTACTTC.

The CDR3 loop reads CASGPGRDNQPQHF. In DNA form, the CDR3 reads TGTGCCAGCGGTCCCGGACGGGACAATCAGCCCCAGCATTTT. This sequence joins TRBV6-5 and TRBJ1-5; D remains ambiguous. Germline loops: CDR1 MNHEY, CDR2 SVGAGI. The CDR3 extends over 14 amino acids. V lost 8 bases to trimming and J lost 3 bases, with 14 bases between them.

Details on this clone: Germline and junction disagree at one end, which may indicate a read error. V is TRBV7-7 and J is TRBJ2-1; TRBD2 matches at 13 bases. The CDR3 is 16 residues long. The germline gives CDR1 SSHAT, CDR2 FNYEAQ (reference sequence). CDR3 sequence (DNA): TGTGCTAGCAGCTTGGGGACTAGCGGGATAGGGTATGAGCAGTTCTTC. It is translated as CASSLGTSGIGYEQFF. The whole variable domain, filled in from reference TRBV7-7 and TRBJ2-1, reads GAGVSQSPRYKVTKRGQDVTLRCDPISSHATLYWYQQALGQGPEFLTYFNYEAQPDKSGLPSDRFSAERPEGSISTLTIQRTEQRDSAMYRCASSLGTSGIGYEQFFGPGTRLTVL.

The gene calls are TRBV25-1 and TRBJ1-1; D is unclear. The CDR3 spans 12 residues. Trimming took 0 bases from V and 11 from J, leaving 10 bases between them. Germline V gene data show CDR1 as MGHDK and CDR2 as SYGVNS. This CDR3 is CASSEYGEGAFF. The CDR3 region has the DNA TGTGCCAGCAGTGAATACGGGGAAGGGGCTTTCTTT.

The J gene is TRBJ1-2, the V gene TRBV28; no clear D gene. The germline V and J ends were trimmed by 2 bases and 8 bases, with 9 bases remaining between them. This CDR3 is 12 amino acids long. Germline CDR1 is MDHEN and CDR2 is SYDVKM. The CDR3: CASSLTNRGYTF. CDR3 DNA sequence: TGTGCCAGCAGTTTAACCAACCGGGGCTACACCTTC.

This chain links TRBV30 with TRBJ1-2, with a weak D call TRBD1 (6 bases). CDR1 and CDR2 from the germline V gene are GTSNPN and SVGIG (reference sequence). V gave up 3 bases and J gave up 4 bases, with 18 bases separating them. This CDR3 contains 15 residues. The CDR3 DNA is TGTGCCTGGAGCCCCGGGCTAGGCAGGGGCTATGGCTACACCTTC. Translating gives CAWSPGLGRGYGYTF.

The chain employs TRBV3-1 (or the pseudogene TRBV3-2) and TRBJ2-1, with 7 bases fitting TRBD2. This CDR3 comprises 14 residues. V trimming: 4 bases; J trimming: 4 bases; junction bases outside the gene matches: 4. Germline-derived CDR1 and CDR2 are LGHDT and YNNKEL (reference sequence). CDR3 DNA sequence: TGTGCCAGCAGCCCGGGACTAAAATACAATGAGCAGTTCTTC. It codes for CASSPGLKYNEQFF.

V and J are TRBV28 and TRBJ2-1, with D perhaps matching TRBD1 or TRBD2 (5 bases each). Germline-derived CDR1 and CDR2 are MDHEN and SYDVKM. The CDR3 sequence is 15 residues long. V was pared by 6 bases and J by 5 bases, with 17 bases between. CDR3: CASSPGTAWDNEQFF. Written as DNA, the CDR3 is TGTGCCAGCAGCCCTGGGACGGCTTGGGACAATGAGCAGTTCTTC.

This clone was observed once. The chain uses TRBV19 and TRBJ2-2; D gene ambiguous. In germline, CDR1 is LNHDA, CDR2 SQIVND (reference sequence). CDR3 length: 14 residues. Trimming removed 8 bases from V and 0 bases from J, with 10 bases in between. Here the CDR3 reads CASGTLTNTGELFF. The DNA of the CDR3 is TGTGCCAGTGGCACACTTACGAACACCGGGGAGCTGTTTTTT.

The V call is TRBV28, the J call TRBJ2-7; D may correspond to TRBD1 or TRBD2 (6 bases each). The V end was cut by 4 bases, the J end by 6 bases, with 13 bases between. Germline lookup yields CDR1 MDHEN and CDR2 SYDVKM. The CDR3 runs to 13 residues. The CDR3 loop is CASSSGGRLEQYF. The CDR3 nucleotides read TGTGCCAGCAGTTCTGGGGGGCGCCTCGAGCAGTACTTC.

The count of this clone is one. This chain connects TRBV28 to TRBJ1-2; 9 bases line up with TRBD1. Trimming cost V 4 bases and J 8 bases; bases outside gene matches: 8. The CDR3 spans 14 residues. Germline V gene data show CDR1 as MDHEN and CDR2 as SYDVKM. In DNA, the CDR3 is TGTGCCAGCAGTTCAGGACAGGGGACTCGGGGCTACACCTTC. It translates to CASSSGQGTRGYTF.

The CDR3 spells CASSIVLAGYNEQFF. The CDR3 region has the DNA TGTGCCAGTAGTATAGTCCTAGCGGGGTACAATGAGCAGTTCTTC. V and J are TRBV19 and TRBJ2-1, with 9 bases identical to TRBD2. The CDR3 spans 15 residues. Trimming removed 1 base from V and 4 bases from J; junction bases left unmatched: 2. CDR1 is LNHDA, CDR2 SQIVND, per germline (reference sequence).

The V call is TRBV9, the J call TRBJ2-2, with 11 bases identical to TRBD1. The germline CDR1 and CDR2 sequences are SGDLS and YYNGEE. The J segment lost 1 base and the V segment lost 4 bases, leaving 6 bases of the junction unmatched. The CDR3 extends over 17 amino acids. CDR3 amino acids: CASSRPGTGGNTGELFF. CDR3 DNA sequence: TGTGCCAGCAGCCGTCCCGGGACAGGGGGGAACACCGGGGAGCTGTTTTTT.

The V call is TRBV29-1, the J call TRBJ2-3, with D perhaps assigned TRBD1 or TRBD2 (5 bases each). This CDR3 is 11 amino acids long. Germline CDR1 is SQVTM and CDR2 is ANQGSEA. Trimming removed 5 bases from V and 6 bases from J, with 9 bases in between. The CDR3, as DNA: TGCAGCGTTCGAGAGGGGGATACGCAGTATTTT. Its translation is CSVREGDTQYF.

This chain joins TRBV19 and TRBJ1-4; no clear D. There are 15 residues in the CDR3. Germline V gives CDR1 LNHDA, CDR2 SQIVND (reference sequence). The V gene lost 4 bases and the J gene lost 4 bases, with 13 bases spanning the gap. CDR3 sequence: CASSTSDGLNEKLFF. CDR3 sequence (DNA): TGTGCCAGTAGTACCAGCGACGGCCTTAATGAAAAACTGTTTTTT. Complete variable domain (other parts from reference TRBV19 and TRBJ1-4): DGGITQSPKYLFRKEGQNVTLSCEQNLNHDAMYWYRQDPGQGLRLIYYSQIVNDFQKGDIAEGYSVSREKKESFPLTVTSAQKNPTAFYLCASSTSDGLNEKLFFGSGTQLSVL.

This clone was recorded once. The rearrangement links TRBV6-1 to TRBJ1-6; D gene unclear. Germline assignment: CDR1 MNHNS and CDR2 SASEGT. The CDR3 totals 17 residues. V was pared by 1 base and J by 0 bases, with 10 bases between. The CDR3 sequence: CASSEVTRSSYNSPLHF. CDR3 nucleotides: TGTGCCAGCAGTGAAGTAACCCGGAGCTCCTATAATTCACCCCTCCACTTT.

The chain is built from TRBV9 and TRBJ2-3; 9 nucleotides agree with TRBD2. CDR3 length: 14 amino acids. The V gene end was trimmed by 0 bases and the J gene end by 6 bases; junction bases not matched to a gene: 2. From germline, CDR1 is SGDLS and CDR2 YYNGEE. The DNA for the CDR3 is TGTGCCAGCAGCGTAGAAGCGGGAGGCGATACGCAGTATTTT. This encodes CASSVEAGGDTQYF.

This chain connects TRBV27 to TRBJ1-5; D is undetermined. Germline lookup yields CDR1 MNHEY and CDR2 SMNVEV (reference sequence). The CDR3 is made up of 16 amino acids. Trimming shortened V by 5 bases and J by 3 bases, and 17 bases separated the two germline ends. The CDR3 DNA is TGTGCCAGCAGTCCCTGGGGAGGGTTCGTCAATCAGCCCCAGCATTTT. Protein: CASSPWGGFVNQPQHF.

The J gene is TRBJ1-3, the V gene TRBV4-1, with unresolved D. The ends were cut back, 4 bases at V and 2 bases at J, with 12 bases in the middle. The CDR3 has 15 residues. CDR1 is MGHRA and CDR2 is YSYEKL in the germline V gene. The CDR3 DNA reads TGCGCCAGCAGCCCCCAAGAGAAGGCTGGAAACACCATATATTTT. Amino acid sequence: CASSPQEKAGNTIYF.